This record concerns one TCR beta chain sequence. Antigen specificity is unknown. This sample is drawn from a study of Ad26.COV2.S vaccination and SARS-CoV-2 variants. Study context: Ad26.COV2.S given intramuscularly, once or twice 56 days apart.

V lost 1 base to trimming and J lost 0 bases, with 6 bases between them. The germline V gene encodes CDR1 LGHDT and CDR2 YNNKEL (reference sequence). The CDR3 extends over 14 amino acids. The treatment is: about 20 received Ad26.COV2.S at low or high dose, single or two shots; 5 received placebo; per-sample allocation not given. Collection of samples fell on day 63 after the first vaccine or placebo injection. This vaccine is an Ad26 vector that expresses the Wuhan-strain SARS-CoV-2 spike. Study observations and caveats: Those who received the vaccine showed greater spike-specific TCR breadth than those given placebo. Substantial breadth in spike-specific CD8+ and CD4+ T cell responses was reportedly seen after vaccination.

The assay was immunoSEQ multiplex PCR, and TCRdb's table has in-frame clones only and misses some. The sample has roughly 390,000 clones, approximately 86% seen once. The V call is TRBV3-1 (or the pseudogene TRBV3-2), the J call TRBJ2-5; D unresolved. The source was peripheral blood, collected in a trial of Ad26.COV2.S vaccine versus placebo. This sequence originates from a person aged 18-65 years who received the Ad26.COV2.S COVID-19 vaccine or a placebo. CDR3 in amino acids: CASSQVANQETQYF. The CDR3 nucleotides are TGTGCCAGCAGCCAAGTGGCTAACCAAGAGACCCAGTACTTC.